This entry lists 32 T cell receptor beta chains sequenced from one sample in a study of cytomegalovirus exposure and HLA in healthy donors. 13 Jbeta primers and 60 Vbeta primers were used for the PCR. Libraries were prepared by immunoSEQ multiplex PCR; TCRdb keeps only in-frame clonotypes and omits some of them. The top ten hold around 0.45% of the sample, which has under 250,000 clones, just under 80% seen once. Sequenced material: PBMCs. These receptors were taken from a boy younger than 18 in good health and CMV-seronegative.

The rearrangement joins TRBV2 to TRBJ1-1; 7 bases map to TRBD1. The germline V gene encodes CDR1 SNHLY and CDR2 FYNNEI. J gave up 2 bases and V 6 bases, and 6 bases lay outside the gene matches. This CDR3 spans 14 amino acids. The CDR3 DNA follows: TGTGCCAGCAGGAAGGACAGGCCAAACACTGAAGCTTTCTTT. It specifies CASRKDRPNTEAFF.

V usage is TRBV7-2 and J usage is TRBJ2-1; 9 bases map to TRBD1. The CDR3 loop spans 15 amino acids. With 0 bases clipped from V and 9 bases from J, the junction kept 6 bases outside the gene matches. Per germline, CDR1 SGHTA and CDR2 FQGNSA. CDR3 sequence reads: CASSLAGTGYGEQFF. CDR3 bases: TGTGCCAGCAGCTTAGCCGGGACAGGGTATGGTGAGCAGTTCTTC. Combining the CDR3 with reference TRBV7-2 and TRBJ2-1 gives the whole variable domain GAGVSQSPSNKVTEKGKDVELRCDPISGHTALYWYRQSLGQGLEFLIYFQGNSAPDKSGLPSDRFSAERTGGSVSTLTIQRTQQEDSAVYLCASSLAGTGYGEQFFGPGTRLTVL.

The gene calls are TRBV10-3 and TRBJ2-5, with TRBD2 matching over 10 bases. The length of the CDR3 is 17 residues. J was trimmed by 5 bases and V by 0 bases; bases with no gene match: 9. CDR1 ENHRY and CDR2 SYGVKD come from the germline V gene. The CDR3 DNA is TGTGCCATCAGTGAGTCAGAAGCGGGGGGGCGATCGGAGACCCAGTACTTC. It encodes CAISESEAGGRSETQYF.

This clone was picked up a small number of times. The rearrangement joins TRBV9 to TRBJ1-3; D ambiguous. This CDR3 spans 15 amino acids. The germline V gene has CDR1 SGDLS and CDR2 YYNGEE. Trimming took 4 bases from V and 6 from J, leaving 17 bases between them. The CDR3 bases are TGTGCCAGCAGCCCCGGGTCCAGTGTGGAAAACACCATATATTTT. Translated: CASSPGSSVENTIYF.

The chain joins TRBV29-1 to TRBJ1-1; a possible D gene is TRBD1 (6 bases). CDR3 length: 10 residues. Germline-derived CDR1 and CDR2 are SQVTM and ANQGSEA. The V and J ends lost 7 bases and 6 bases respectively, with 9 bases between them. For the CDR3, the DNA is TGCAGCGCGTGGACAGCTGAAGCTTTCTTT. Its protein product is CSAWTAEAFF.

The chain links TRBV19 to TRBJ2-1; the D gene is possibly TRBD2 (6 bases). The CDR3 totals 16 residues. Germline CDR1 reads LNHDA; CDR2 reads SQIVND (reference sequence). Trimming stripped 4 bases from V and 10 bases from J, with 23 bases between. The CDR3 reads CASSTPGLTMTTEQFF. The CDR3 DNA follows: TGTGCCAGTAGTACCCCGGGACTGACCATGACCACAGAGCAGTTCTTC.

The chain joins TRBV15 to TRBJ2-1; D is perhaps TRBD2 (5 bases). CDR1 and CDR2 from the germline V gene are LNHNV and YYDKDF (reference sequence). Trimming took off 7 bases at V and 6 bases at J, with 19 bases between the two ends. The CDR3 is made up of 15 amino acids. The CDR3 reads CATTQRAFSGNEQFF. DNA of the CDR3: TGTGCCACCACCCAGAGGGCGTTTTCCGGCAATGAGCAGTTCTTC.

The V gene is TRBV19, the J gene TRBJ1-2; maybe TRBD1 (5 bases). V was trimmed by 9 bases and J by 4 bases, leaving 15 bases between them. This CDR3 comprises 13 residues. Germline CDR1 LNHDA, CDR2 SQIVND (reference sequence). CDR3 DNA: TGTGCCAGCGAACCCGCGGGGGGCTATGGCTACACCTTC. Translated, it gives CASEPAGGYGYTF.

In its sample, this clone was seen a few times. The genes are TRBV4-1 and TRBJ2-1, with TRBD2 identical over 8 bases. The germline CDR1 and CDR2 sequences are MGHRA and YSYEKL. The CDR3 spans 19 residues. The V gene end was trimmed by 0 bases and the J gene end by 5 bases; junction bases not matched to a gene: 15. The CDR3 DNA reads TGCGCCAGCAGCCAAGACCCCCTAGCAGCGGGAGTAGGACACAATGAGCAGTTCTTC. Its protein product is CASSQDPLAAGVGHNEQFF.

The rearrangement links TRBV7-9 to TRBJ2-3, with D maybe TRBD1 (5 bases). There are 15 residues in the CDR3. From germline, CDR1 is SEHNR and CDR2 FQNEAQ (reference sequence). V was pared by 4 bases and J by 2 bases, with 13 bases between. The CDR3 loop is CASSSRESPTDTQYF. CDR3 DNA: TGTGCCAGCAGCTCCAGGGAATCCCCCACAGATACGCAGTATTTT.

The genes are TRBV5-1 and TRBJ1-2; possible D gene TRBD1, 6 bases. Trimming pared 4 bases from V and 1 base from J, leaving 14 bases between. CDR3 size: 15 residues. Germline CDR1 and CDR2: SGHRS and YFSETQ. DNA for the CDR3: TGCGCCAGCAGCCCATGGGGGCCTATTAACTATGGCTACACCTTC. Its protein is CASSPWGPINYGYTF.

The sample holds a few counts of this clone. This chain uses TRBV14 with TRBJ1-1; D is unclear. The CDR3 contains 12 residues. CDR1 SGHDN and CDR2 FVKESK come from the germline V gene. V was pared by 6 bases and J by 0 bases, with 5 bases between. The CDR3: CASRRVNTEAFF. CDR3 in DNA: TGTGCCAGCAGGAGGGTGAACACTGAAGCTTTCTTT.

The CDR3 reads CASSPGGGNKGEQYF. The CDR3 nucleotides read TGTGCCAGCAGCCCCGGGGGGGGAAATAAGGGCGAGCAGTACTTC. The chain joins TRBV7-9 to TRBJ2-5, with 8 bases matching TRBD2. The J call may be faulty, since TRBJ2-7 better matches the DNA end. Germline V lookup: CDR1 SEHNR, CDR2 FQNEAQ (reference sequence). The CDR3 contains 15 residues.

This sequence joins TRBV27 and TRBJ1-1; a possible D gene is TRBD1 (5 bases). V gave up 8 bases and J gave up 7 bases, with 14 bases separating them. The CDR3 has 12 residues. CDR1 is MNHEY and CDR2 is SMNVEV in the germline V gene (reference sequence). The DNA of the CDR3 is TGTGCCAGCCACCACCAAAGGGGTGAAGCTTTCTTT. Protein product: CASHHQRGEAFF.

The chain couples TRBV9 to TRBJ1-6; D unresolved. The V gene lost 5 bases and the J gene lost 6 bases, with 15 bases spanning the gap. In germline, CDR1 is SGDLS, CDR2 YYNGEE. The CDR3 contains 15 residues. The CDR3 sequence is CASSPEGGSNSPLHF. The CDR3 region has the DNA TGTGCCAGCAGTCCAGAGGGCGGGAGTAATTCACCCCTCCACTTT. Combining the CDR3 with reference TRBV9 and TRBJ1-6 gives the whole variable domain DSGVTQTPKHLITATGQRVTLRCSPRSGDLSVYWYQQSLDQGLQFLIQYYNGEERAKGNILERFSAQQFPDLHSELNLSSLELGDSALYFCASSPEGGSNSPLHFGNGTRLTVT.

The chain is built from TRBV10-1 and TRBJ2-3; 9 bases match TRBD1. The CDR3 extends over 15 amino acids. Per the germline V gene, CDR1 is WNHNN and CDR2 is SYGVQD (reference sequence). Losses at the gene ends were 3 bases for V and 4 bases for J; bases not matched to a gene: 5. CDR3 residues: CASSEPGQGSDTQYF. CDR3 nucleotides: TGCGCCAGCAGTGAACCGGGACAGGGATCAGATACGCAGTATTTT.

The rearrangement links TRBV6-5 to TRBJ1-2; D remains unclear. Germline V gene lookup returns CDR1 MNHEY and CDR2 SVGAGI. Trimming took off 2 bases at V and 6 bases at J, with 16 bases between the two ends. This CDR3 contains 15 residues. CDR3 sequence (DNA): TGTGCCAGCAGTTACCGGGGTATCGTCCCCAATGGCTACACCTTC. Encoded protein: CASSYRGIVPNGYTF.

V is TRBV6-1 and J is TRBJ2-7; 9 bases are shared with TRBD1. This CDR3 contains 15 residues. J was trimmed by 4 bases and V by 5 bases; bases with no gene match: 9. Germline CDR1 is MNHNS and CDR2 is SASEGT. The CDR3 loop reads CASSRSQGAYYEQYF. CDR3 DNA sequence: TGTGCCAGCAGTAGATCACAGGGGGCCTATTACGAGCAGTACTTC.

Comment on this clone: At one end the junction does not follow the germline gene, possibly because of a read error. V usage is TRBV5-1 and J usage is TRBJ2-7; 7 bases match TRBD1. The germline V gene has CDR1 SGHRS and CDR2 YFSETQ. The CDR3 runs 15 residues. In nucleotides, the CDR3 is TGCGCCAGCAGCTTGGGGGACAGAAGCTCCTACGGGCAGTACTTC. Encoded protein: CASSLGDRSSYGQYF.

V gene TRBV6-9 combines with J gene TRBJ2-3; D might be TRBD2 (5 bases). CDR1 is MNHGY and CDR2 is SVAAGI in the germline V gene. V was cut by 0 bases and J by 4 bases, with 11 bases left in between. The CDR3 runs to 15 residues. In DNA form, the CDR3 reads TGTGCCAGCAGTTATTCCGGCCACGGGGCAGATACGCAGTATTTT. Its protein product is CASSYSGHGADTQYF.

The chain is built from TRBV6-1 and TRBJ2-5; D remains unclear. This CDR3 has 15 amino acids. Trimming shortened V by 2 bases and J by 1 base, and 11 bases separated the two germline ends. The germline gives CDR1 MNHNS, CDR2 SASEGT. The CDR3 sequence: CASSEHPTIQETQYF. DNA of the CDR3: TGTGCCAGCAGTGAACACCCTACTATCCAAGAGACCCAGTACTTC.

This clone occurred a few times. The rearrangement uses TRBV18 and TRBJ1-3, with D hard to call. Trimming shortened V by 6 bases and J by 2 bases, and 5 bases separated the two germline ends. This CDR3 is 12 amino acids long. Germline lookup yields CDR1 KGHSH and CDR2 LQKENI. CDR3 coding DNA: TGTGCCAGCTCCGGGGCTGGAAACACCATATATTTT. This gives the protein CASSGAGNTIYF.

This clone appeared a single time. Additional DNA sequences in this sample encode the identical CDR3. The rearrangement links TRBV5-1 to TRBJ1-4; TRBD1 aligns across 9 bases. The CDR3 totals 14 residues. The trim removed 2 bases at V and 8 bases at J, leaving 4 bases unmatched. CDR1 SGHRS and CDR2 YFSETQ come from the germline V gene. CDR3 protein: CASSLGQGNEKLFF. CDR3 DNA sequence: TGCGCCAGCAGCTTAGGACAGGGGAACGAAAAACTGTTTTTT.

The V gene is TRBV6-1, the J gene TRBJ2-5; D is possibly TRBD1 (6 bases). This CDR3 region has 14 residues. Trimming pared 3 bases from V and 7 bases from J, leaving 15 bases between. CDR1 is MNHNS, CDR2 SASEGT, per germline. Here the CDR3 reads CASSEGWGQGTQYF. CDR3 nucleotides: TGTGCCAGCAGTGAGGGATGGGGGCAGGGGACCCAGTACTTC.

The gene calls are TRBV29-1 and TRBJ1-2, with 12 positions matching TRBD1. V lost 7 bases, J lost 8 bases, and 14 bases stayed unmatched. The germline gives CDR1 SQVTM, CDR2 ANQGSEA. The CDR3 runs 15 residues. The CDR3 loop is CSDLRGWGQGAGYTF. DNA of the CDR3: TGCAGCGACCTCCGGGGTTGGGGACAGGGGGCAGGCTACACCTTC.

This clone was detected only a few times. This sequence joins TRBV19 and TRBJ2-7, with 7 nucleotides matching TRBD1. Germline loops: CDR1 LNHDA, CDR2 SQIVND (reference sequence). The V and J ends lost 5 bases and 4 bases, in that order; junction bases with no gene match: 11. The length of the CDR3 is 15 residues. The CDR3 loop is CASSLGQPTRYEQYF. CDR3 in DNA: TGTGCCAGTAGTCTGGGACAGCCCACGAGATACGAGCAGTACTTC.

The chain carries TRBV30 and TRBJ1-6; 7 positions match TRBD1. Trimming at V came to 2 bases and at J to 7 bases, leaving 2 bases not matched to a gene. This CDR3 is built from 13 residues. Per the germline V gene, CDR1 is GTSNPN and CDR2 is SVGIG (reference sequence). The CDR3 is CAWSRRGNSPLHF. DNA for the CDR3: TGTGCCTGGAGTCGCAGGGGGAATTCACCCCTCCACTTT.

The CDR3 sequence: CASSQDRGTYNEQFF. CDR3 DNA: TGTGCCAGCAGTCAAGACAGGGGGACCTACAATGAGCAGTTCTTC. The chain links TRBV6-6 to TRBJ2-1; TRBD1 aligns across 9 bases. Per the germline V gene, CDR1 is MNHNY and CDR2 is SVGAGI (reference sequence). Trimming took 5 bases from V and 2 from J; bases not matched to a gene: 4. CDR3 length equals 15 residues.

This clone showed up just a few times. The V and J genes are TRBV6-5 and TRBJ1-6, with 8 bases lining up with TRBD1. The J segment lost 9 bases and the V segment lost 5 bases, leaving 6 bases of the junction unmatched. Germline assignment: CDR1 MNHEY and CDR2 SVGAGI. This CDR3 has 14 residues. The CDR3 DNA reads TGTGCCAGCAGTGAAGGGACAGGCGCTTCACCCCTCCACTTT. Amino acids: CASSEGTGASPLHF.

The V call is TRBV5-1, the J call TRBJ2-7; weak D call: TRBD2 (5 bases). Germline V CDR1 and CDR2: SGHRS, YFSETQ. The length of the CDR3 is 17 residues. Trimming pared 0 bases from V and 2 bases from J, leaving 18 bases between. CDR3 coding DNA: TGCGCCAGCAGCTTGGCCTCGGATCGGGGTAGCGCCTACGAGCAGTACTTC. Translation gives CASSLASDRGSAYEQYF. Full variable domain (rest looked up from reference TRBV5-1 and TRBJ2-7): KAGVTQTPRYLIKTRGQQVTLSCSPISGHRSVSWYQQTPGQGLQFLFEYFSETQRNKGNFPGRFSGRQFSNSRSEMNVSTLELGDSALYLCASSLASDRGSAYEQYFGPGTRLTVT.

This chain links TRBV9 with TRBJ1-1, with 10 bases aligning to TRBD1. Per the germline V gene, CDR1 is SGDLS and CDR2 is YYNGEE. The CDR3 sequence is 17 residues long. V was clipped by 3 bases and J by 1 base; unmatched bases: 9. CDR3 protein: CASSALDRGRGNTEAFF. DNA of the CDR3: TGTGCCAGCAGCGCCCTAGACAGGGGGCGCGGGAACACTGAAGCTTTCTTT.

The chain joins TRBV5-1 to TRBJ1-3; D is ambiguous. CDR1 SGHRS and CDR2 YFSETQ come from the germline V gene. Trimming shortened V by 0 bases and J by 0 bases, and 22 bases separated the two germline ends. The CDR3 sequence is 20 residues long. The CDR3 protein is CASSLAPWGRGEISGNTIYF. CDR3 in DNA: TGCGCCAGCAGCTTGGCACCCTGGGGTCGGGGAGAAATCTCTGGAAACACCATATATTTT.